This T cell receptor (beta chain) was sequenced in a study of OX40 agonist ivuxolimab in advanced cancers. The CDR3 is 13 residues long. Deletions cut 4 bases from V and 3 bases from J, with 10 bases between. Germline V gives CDR1 SGHNT, CDR2 YENEEA. The table came from immunoSEQ multiplex PCR; TCRdb's copy has only in-frame clones and leaves some out. The table includes approximately 32,000 clones, approximately 89% detected once. The receptor comes from an adult with an advanced solid tumor such as melanoma, head and neck, liver or kidney cancer. The gene calls are TRBV11-3 and TRBJ2-7; D unclear. The material sequenced was CD4+ or CD8+ T cells sorted from blood, taken in a trial of the OX40 agonist ivuxolimab. The CDR3 coding sequence is TGTGCCAGCAGCTCCCGATTTGGCTACGAGCAGTACTTC. This encodes CASSSRFGYEQYF. Looking up the rest from reference TRBV11-3 and TRBJ2-7 gives the full variable domain: EAGVVQSPRYKIIEKKQPVAFWCNPISGHNTLYWYLQNLGQGPELLIRYENEEAVDDSQLPKDRFSAERLKGVDSTLKIQPAELGDSAVYLCASSSRFGYEQYFGPGTRLTVT.